A single T cell receptor beta chain is shown here with its context. Trimming removed 0 bases at V and 4 bases at J, with 5 bases between. The CDR3 sequence is 13 residues long. The germline CDR1 and CDR2 sequences are SGHRS and YFSETQ. The data belong to a study of blood T cell repertoires in COVID-19. Some clones are missing from TCRdb's copy, which holds only in-frame ones; the method was immunoSEQ multiplex PCR. Among 150,000 to 200,000 clones listed, 86% were seen once. The sample consisted of peripheral blood. The chain employs TRBV5-1 and TRBJ1-3; no definite D call. The receptor was derived from a woman aged 60 to 75 with COVID-19, enrolled during active disease. The CDR3 bases are TGCGCCAGCAGCTTGGGTATCGGAAACACCATATATTTT. Its protein product is CASSLGIGNTIYF.